One sample yielded the 8 T cell receptor beta chains listed below, sequenced in a study of read filtering for tumor transcriptome and immune sequencing. Molecular barcoded adaptors covering alpha/delta and beta/gamma chains were used on 400 ng RNA. MiXCR, run by TCRdb on the reads, gives a single entry per CDR3 protein. Among around 140,000 distinct CDR3 sequences listed, roughly 13% were seen once. Sequencing was done on a sample of a population of CD138-negative cells sorted from bone marrow. The receptor source for this set is a donor aged 40 or older with multiple myeloma.

There are many counts of this clonotype. This chain connects TRBV4-1 to TRBJ2-1; the match to TRBD2 covers 13 bases. Unmatched junction bases numbered 6, after V lost 2 bases and J lost 8 bases. This CDR3 comprises 16 residues. Germline V lookup: CDR1 MGHRA, CDR2 YSYEKL. CDR3 DNA sequence: TGCGCCAGCAGCCAACAACTAGCGGGAGGGGGCTATGAGCAGTTCTTC. This sequence encodes CASSQQLAGGGYEQFF.

In its sample, this clonotype was seen many times. V gene TRBV29-1 combines with J gene TRBJ2-1, with a possible D match to TRBD2 (5 bases). The CDR3 has 16 residues. Germline V gene lookup returns CDR1 SQVTM and CDR2 ANQGSEA. The V and J ends lost 3 bases and 0 bases respectively, with 15 bases between them. DNA for the CDR3: TGCAGCGTTGAGGCGGGCTCGACGAGCTCCTACAATGAGCAGTTCTTC. Residues: CSVEAGSTSSYNEQFF.

The sample holds many counts of this clonotype. The rearrangement uses TRBV6-2 or TRBV6-3 and TRBJ1-5; TRBD1 might be the D (6 bases). The V end was cut by 2 bases, the J end by 1 base, with 15 bases between. The CDR3 contains 17 residues. Germline loops: CDR1 MNHEY, CDR2 SVGEGT. The CDR3 DNA reads as TGTGCCAGCAGTTACATCTTTCACAGGGAGAGCAATCAGCCCCAGCATTTT. Protein product: CASSYIFHRESNQPQHF.

V usage is TRBV30 and J usage is TRBJ2-3; 10 bases are a match to TRBD1. The germline V gene has CDR1 GTSNPN and CDR2 SVGIG (reference sequence). The CDR3 runs 15 residues. Germline trimming cut 0 bases from V and 4 bases from J; bases unmatched to any gene: 4. This CDR3 is CAWSVLTGGPDTQYF. The CDR3 nucleotides read TGTGCCTGGAGTGTACTGACAGGGGGCCCAGATACGCAGTATTTT.

This clonotype was seen ten or more times. CDR3 sequence: CAWKSGHSGANVLTF. The CDR3 DNA reads as TGTGCCTGGAAGTCGGGCCACTCTGGGGCCAACGTCCTGACTTTC. V usage is TRBV30 and J usage is TRBJ2-6; D not resolved. The length of the CDR3 is 15 residues. The germline V gene encodes CDR1 GTSNPN and CDR2 SVGIG (reference sequence). V was clipped by 4 bases and J by 0 bases, with 10 bases between them.

This clonotype was recorded many times. The gene calls are TRBV30 and TRBJ1-1, with D unclear. Germline lookup yields CDR1 GTSNPN and CDR2 SVGIG (reference sequence). The V end was cut by 1 base, the J end by 4 bases, with 4 bases between. There are 11 residues in the CDR3. The CDR3 here is CAWSDGTEAFF. CDR3 in DNA: TGTGCCTGGAGTGACGGCACTGAAGCTTTCTTT.

This clonotype appeared many times. The V gene is TRBV3-1, the J gene TRBJ2-5; TRBD1 matches at 7 bases. Germline lookup yields CDR1 LGHDT and CDR2 YNNKEL (reference sequence). The CDR3 sequence is 16 residues long. Germline trimming cut 0 bases from V and 4 bases from J; bases unmatched to any gene: 8. CDR3 in DNA: TGTGCCAGCAGCCAAGATAGAGACAGGGTGAGAGAGACCCAGTACTTC. Its protein product is CASSQDRDRVRETQYF.

This sequence joins TRBV19 and TRBJ2-4; 9 positions match TRBD2. The J segment lost 7 bases and the V segment lost 3 bases, leaving 4 bases of the junction unmatched. The CDR3 spans 14 residues. The germline CDR1 and CDR2 sequences are LNHDA and SQIVND (reference sequence). The chain's CDR3 is CASSIAGGPNIQYF. CDR3 DNA sequence: TGTGCCAGTAGTATCGCGGGAGGGCCGAACATTCAGTACTTC.